A selection of T cell receptor beta chains follows, all from one sample in a study of blood T cell repertoires in COVID-19. The table came from immunoSEQ multiplex PCR; TCRdb's copy has only in-frame clones and leaves some out. The repertoire has about 68,000 clones, 80% to 90% of them found once; the top ten carry around 1.4%. Material: peripheral blood. These TCRs come from a woman aged 60-70 years with acute or convalescent COVID-19. Each CDR3 is given without its conserved first and last residue. Each record gives: CDR3 protein, CDR3 length, V gene, J gene.

ASSYGRGPNRNTIY,14,TRBV6-5,TRBJ1-3
ASSNTTSGIGEQF,13,TRBV7-7,TRBJ2-1
ASSIQQGGIGAF,12,TRBV19,TRBJ1-1
ASSPQVGSYEQY,12,TRBV9,TRBJ2-7
ASSIAGRNEKLF,12,TRBV19,TRBJ1-4
ASSLTIAGLNTGELF,15,TRBV7-8,TRBJ2-2
ASSSRIAGAYNEQF,14,TRBV6-5,TRBJ2-1
ASSLERDQPQH,11,TRBV7-8,TRBJ1-5
ASSLGSAGFQETQY,14,TRBV5-1,TRBJ2-5
ASSLTAGLTAMNTEAF,16,TRBV7-3,TRBJ1-1
SVEGDRGKNTEAF,13,TRBV29-1,TRBJ1-1
ASSTTQGYTGELF,13,TRBV9,TRBJ2-2
AWSVYVSSGNTIY,13,TRBV30,TRBJ1-3
ASSQGDSVRPQH,12,TRBV3-1/TRBV3-2,TRBJ1-5
ASSQGTSGRWPYEQY,15,TRBV3-1/TRBV3-2,TRBJ2-7
ASERGGLREQY,11,TRBV28,TRBJ2-7
ASRTGLAGGNEQF,13,TRBV2,TRBJ2-1
ASRRQGQSRNEQF,13,TRBV6-4,TRBJ2-1
ASSYGPSGQPQH,12,TRBV6-5,TRBJ1-5
ASSPTEAGNQPQH,13,TRBV4-1,TRBJ1-5
ASLVVTFTEAF,11,TRBV2,TRBJ1-1
ASSYVGDYGYT,11,TRBV6-6,TRBJ1-2
ASSLQAPGTDTQY,13,TRBV5-1,TRBJ2-3
ASSQEEGNTEAF,12,TRBV3-1/TRBV3-2,TRBJ1-1
ASNTYGGASGGNGYT,15,TRBV2,TRBJ1-2
ASSAGQEGVGYT,12,TRBV5-1,TRBJ1-2
ASSEGGGSETQY,12,TRBV7-2,TRBJ2-5
ASSQDYPGRGHQETQY,16,TRBV14,TRBJ2-5
ASSFSLSETQY,11,TRBV5-1,TRBJ2-5
ASSTGTQETQY,11,TRBV6-6,TRBJ2-5
ASSPDSRGEKLF,12,TRBV5-6,TRBJ1-4
ASSSTGYEQY,10,TRBV12-3/TRBV12-4,TRBJ2-7
ASSPTQGRNTEAF,13,TRBV3-1/TRBV3-2,TRBJ1-1
ASSHSGTGIDGYT,13,TRBV3-1/TRBV3-2,TRBJ1-2
ASSTLAGGTYEQY,13,TRBV7-9,TRBJ2-7
ASSRSSSTDTQY,12,TRBV3-1/TRBV3-2,TRBJ2-3
ASRMQGNIQPQH,12,TRBV2,TRBJ1-5
ASSFVTSGGAGETQY,15,TRBV5-1,TRBJ2-5
ASSQGSTNYGYT,12,TRBV4-1,TRBJ1-2
ASRRGGVHNQPQH,13,TRBV2,TRBJ1-5
ASSPHGTASTTEAF,14,TRBV27,TRBJ1-1
ASSMDSSYEQY,11,TRBV28,TRBJ2-7
ASSGTVQQMNTEAF,14,TRBV28,TRBJ1-1
ASRPGQGDNSPLH,13,TRBV6-5,TRBJ1-6
ASRRDGENYGYT,12,TRBV6-5,TRBJ1-2
ASNSRGHSKQF,11,TRBV3-1/TRBV3-2,TRBJ2-1
ASSLGGADLNEQF,13,TRBV28,TRBJ2-1
AIRLAGGTDTQY,12,TRBV10-3,TRBJ2-3
ASSDWTDNEQF,11,TRBV7-3,TRBJ2-1
ASSPMRSGGELF,12,TRBV6-5,TRBJ2-2
SASPTSGGTDTQY,13,TRBV20-1,TRBJ2-3
AWSLLLAASLNEQF,14,TRBV30,TRBJ2-1
ASRPQGLETQY,11,TRBV12-3/TRBV12-4,TRBJ2-5